The rows below give T cell receptor beta chains drawn from one sample of a study of T-cell memory formation after mild COVID-19. Via MiXCR, TCRdb re-called the 5' RACE reads, giving one row per CDR3 protein. This table has about 390,000 distinct CDR3 sequences, roughly 21% appearing once. The sequenced material came from PBMCs or a T cell subset sorted from them (not recorded which). The receptors derive from an adult woman who had mild COVID-19 (a few samples of this study predate the infection). Cell type and time point are not known. The CDR3 runs from the conserved cysteine through the conserved F or W.

TRBV14	12	TRBJ1-2	CASSQANYGYTF
TRBV6-5	15	TRBJ2-1	CASRVRESNYNEQFF
TRBV3-1	16	TRBJ1-1	CASSQDVGQGRPEAFF
TRBV6-2/TRBV6-3	14	TRBJ1-1	CASSFSAGRTEAFF
TRBV24-1	14	TRBJ2-1	CATSWQGDPREQFF
TRBV4-1	15	TRBJ2-1	CASSPAEERGHEQFF
TRBV7-9	16	TRBJ1-1	CASSPGPGRGNTEAFF
TRBV4-2	13	TRBJ2-3	CASSQGGQVTQYF
TRBV20-1	10	TRBJ2-5	CSANQETQYF
TRBV30	12	TRBJ1-2	CAWTSGSYGYTF
TRBV7-9	14	TRBJ1-1	CASSLGNSATEAFF
TRBV13	15	TRBJ2-1	CASSFRGSSYNEQFF
TRBV12-3/TRBV12-4	13	TRBJ2-1	CASTLRNVDEQFF
TRBV12-3/TRBV12-4	14	TRBJ1-5	CASSSGISNQPQHF
TRBV29-1	10	TRBJ2-5	CSVGADRVVF
TRBV7-9	16	TRBJ2-1	CASNPRAGAIYNEQFF
TRBV12-3/TRBV12-4	14	TRBJ1-3	CASRPGSSGNTIYF
TRBV6-6	15	TRBJ1-2	CASSGNRVSNYGYTF
TRBV12-3/TRBV12-4	11	TRBJ2-1	CASSFPGEQFF
TRBV2	15	TRBJ2-1	CASKVRSLGYNEQFF
TRBV7-3	13	TRBJ1-1	CASSLGQGSEAFF
TRBV20-1	14	TRBJ2-7	CSAQPDSNSYEQYF
TRBV20-1	14	TRBJ2-7	CSAPDRDRLYEQYF
TRBV7-2	15	TRBJ2-7	CASSLGGRASYEQYF
TRBV11-3	14	TRBJ2-7	CASSWDPSAYEQYF
TRBV29-1	11	TRBJ2-5	CSVDSKETQYF
TRBV11-3	15	TRBJ2-3	CASSSGLTPTDTQYF
TRBV6-5	15	TRBJ2-7	CASSSGGTGYYEQYF
TRBV7-3	15	TRBJ2-1	CASSVGLAGYSEQFF
TRBV10-2	14	TRBJ1-1	CASRLNRENTEAFF
TRBV5-1	13	TRBJ2-5	CASSVSRGETQYF
TRBV7-3	16	TRBJ2-1	CASSLVAGTGGHEQFF
TRBV29-1	14	TRBJ2-5	CSVAASGEKETQYF
TRBV7-2	15	TRBJ1-5	CASSLGGEMVQPQHF
TRBV19	17	TRBJ1-2	CASREQQGRQGGYGYTF
TRBV7-2	14	TRBJ2-1	CASSLADSQGEQFF
TRBV6-2/TRBV6-3	15	TRBJ2-5	CASSYMAAQAETQYF
TRBV9	15	TRBJ2-2	CASSVEGANTGELFF
TRBV4-1	12	TRBJ1-2	CASSQAQGGYTF
TRBV29-1	13	TRBJ2-7	CSVAAHGSYEQYF
TRBV12-3/TRBV12-4	14	TRBJ1-5	CASSYREVGQPQHF
TRBV19	15	TRBJ2-5	CASSPLSRRQETQYF